Shown below are 16 T cell receptor beta chains from a single sample sequenced in a study of post-analysis software for immune sequencing data. Notes on the study in general: About five TRBV segments occurring more often in patients than controls included TRBV5-6, TRBV5-1 and TRBV20-1.

The antigens these receptors bind are not known. Every TCR beta cDNA library bore unique molecular identifiers. A single record per CDR3 protein comes from TCRdb applying MiXCR to the PCR reads. Of approximately 360,000 distinct CDR3 sequences in the sample, around 33% were seen once. The sequenced sample was blood. Every receptor here comes from a girl between 5 and 17 years old with multiple sclerosis.

Only a few counts were recorded for this clonotype. The chain joins TRBV5-1 to TRBJ2-3, with TRBD2 matching over 12 bases. The CDR3 has 17 residues. V gave up 0 bases and J gave up 0 bases; unmatched junction bases: 2. Per germline, CDR1 SGHRS and CDR2 YFSETQ. CDR3 loop: CASSLGTSGVSTDTQYF. The DNA of the CDR3 is TGCGCCAGCAGCTTGGGGACTAGCGGGGTGAGCACAGATACGCAGTATTTT.

V and J are TRBV7-9 and TRBJ2-1; TRBD2 agrees at 11 bases. Germline trimming cut 5 bases from V and 4 bases from J; bases unmatched to any gene: 7. The CDR3 sequence is 16 residues long. Germline CDR1 reads SEHNR; CDR2 reads FQNEAQ (reference sequence). The CDR3 nucleotides read TGTGCCAGCAGCGTTAGCGGGGGGGCAAGATACAATGAGCAGTTCTTC. Translated, it gives CASSVSGGARYNEQFF.

This clonotype has just a few counts. It may be a read error: a sequence one base away is much more abundant. This chain links TRBV3-1 with TRBJ2-1; a possible D gene is TRBD1 (5 bases). Germline CDR1 LGHDT, CDR2 YNNKEL (reference sequence). The CDR3 is 15 amino acids. CDR3 coding DNA: TGTGCCAGCAGCCAAGAAAGGGGCTCCTACAGTGAGCAGTTCTTC. Translation: CASSQERGSYSEQFF.

V and J are TRBV29-1 and TRBJ1-1; the match to TRBD1 covers 8 bases. Germline V gene sequence: CDR1 SQVTM, CDR2 ANQGSEA. The ends lost 6 bases at V and 1 base at J; junction bases unmatched: 4. The CDR3 loop spans 13 amino acids. DNA of the CDR3: TGCAGCGTGCAGGGACAGGAGAACACTGAAGCTTTCTTT. Protein: CSVQGQENTEAFF.

This clonotype appeared a few times. This rearrangement joins TRBV20-1 to TRBJ1-2, with TRBD1 identical over 8 bases. CDR3 length equals 17 residues. The ends lost 1 base at V and 4 bases at J; junction bases unmatched: 14. The germline V gene encodes CDR1 DFQATT and CDR2 SNEGSKA (reference sequence). The CDR3 DNA follows: TGCAGTGCTAGAGGCCGGCGACCAGGGGGCCGAGGCTATGGCTACACCTTC. Translating gives CSARGRRPGGRGYGYTF.

This clonotype was found a few times. The CDR3 loop reads CASSLGQTGANQPQHF. The CDR3, as DNA: TGTGCCAGCAGTTTAGGCCAAACAGGGGCCAATCAGCCCCAGCATTTT. The rearrangement joins TRBV12-3 or TRBV12-4 to TRBJ1-5, with 7 positions matching TRBD1. With V trimmed by 1 base and J by 3 bases, 6 bases remained unmatched. This CDR3 is built from 16 residues.

J is TRBJ2-1 and V is TRBV20-1; 10 positions agree with TRBD2. The CDR3 contains 17 residues. The V and J ends lost 2 bases and 2 bases, in that order; junction bases with no gene match: 9. Germline V gives CDR1 DFQATT, CDR2 SNEGSKA (reference sequence). This chain's CDR3 is CSARSGGLAETYNEQFF. The CDR3 bases are TGCAGTGCTAGATCCGGAGGACTAGCGGAGACCTACAATGAGCAGTTCTTC.

This clonotype was counted only a few times. The rearrangement joins TRBV29-1 to TRBJ2-1, with D unclear. Trimming shortened V by 0 bases and J by 4 bases, and 10 bases separated the two germline ends. Looked up from germline, CDR1 is SQVTM and CDR2 is ANQGSEA. CDR3 length: 14 amino acids. The CDR3 nucleotides read TGCAGCGTTGAAGATTGGGCAGCTTACAATGAGCAGTTCTTC. Protein: CSVEDWAAYNEQFF.

The chain is built from TRBV12-5 and TRBJ2-2, with D possibly matching TRBD2 (5 bases). V was clipped by 2 bases and J by 4 bases, with 11 bases between them. There are 15 residues in the CDR3. The germline gives CDR1 LGHNT, CDR2 FRNRAP. The CDR3 region has the DNA TGTGCTAGTGGTTTGTTTCTAGCTGGCACCGGGGAGCTGTTTTTT. Residues: CASGLFLAGTGELFF.

The chain carries TRBV6-6 and TRBJ2-3, with D maybe TRBD2 (5 bases). The CDR3 spans 12 residues. The germline V and J ends were trimmed by 4 bases and 9 bases, with 11 bases remaining between them. Germline V CDR1 and CDR2: MNHNY, SVGAGI (reference sequence). This CDR3 is CASSSSRNTQYF. In nucleotides, the CDR3 is TGTGCCAGCAGTTCTAGCAGGAACACGCAGTATTTT.

This clonotype was seen only a few times. This chain joins TRBV20-1 and TRBJ1-2; a possible D gene is TRBD1 (5 bases). The CDR3 has 15 amino acids. Trimming cost V 4 bases and J 3 bases, with 18 bases left between them. Germline V gives CDR1 DFQATT, CDR2 SNEGSKA (reference sequence). CDR3 sequence: CSAKPPEGRDYGYTF. The CDR3 bases are TGCAGTGCTAAACCCCCCGAGGGGCGCGACTATGGCTACACCTTC.

This chain connects TRBV10-3 to TRBJ2-7; the match to TRBD1 covers 9 bases. CDR1 and CDR2 (germline): ENHRY, SYGVKD. The CDR3 loop spans 14 amino acids. J was trimmed by 4 bases and V by 2 bases; bases with no gene match: 3. CDR3 in DNA: TGTGCCATCAGTGAGGGACAGGGGTTTTACGAGCAGTACTTC. This translates into CAISEGQGFYEQYF.

This clonotype was observed a few times. The chain recombines TRBV7-9 with TRBJ2-6; 7 bases are shared with TRBD1. The germline V gene has CDR1 SEHNR and CDR2 FQNEAQ (reference sequence). This CDR3 contains 20 residues. J gave up 0 bases and V 5 bases, and 16 bases lay outside the gene matches. The DNA of the CDR3 is TGTGCCAGCAGCATCACCCCTCTGACAGGGATTCCCTCTGGGGCCAACGTCCTGACTTTC. This encodes CASSITPLTGIPSGANVLTF.

V usage is TRBV20-1 and J usage is TRBJ1-6; D possibly corresponds to TRBD1 (6 bases). This CDR3 comprises 15 residues. The ends were cut back, 3 bases at V and 10 bases at J, with 19 bases in the middle. In germline, CDR1 is DFQATT, CDR2 SNEGSKA (reference sequence). CDR3 residues: CSASRFSGGNSPLHF. In nucleotides, the CDR3 is TGCAGTGCTAGTCGGTTCTCGGGGGGCAACTCACCCCTCCACTTT.

This clonotype was counted ten times or more. V gene TRBV11-2 combines with J gene TRBJ2-1; tentatively, D is TRBD2 (6 bases). Germline lookup yields CDR1 SGHAT and CDR2 FQNNGV. The length of the CDR3 is 16 residues. The V end was cut by 1 base, the J end by 0 bases, with 10 bases between. Here the CDR3 reads CASSLVAASSYNEQFF. DNA for the CDR3: TGTGCCAGCAGCTTAGTAGCGGCGAGCTCCTACAATGAGCAGTTCTTC.

This clonotype turned up a few times. J is TRBJ2-1 and V is TRBV9, with D unclear. The V end lost 4 bases, the J end lost 8 bases, and 22 bases lay between the germline ends. This CDR3 contains 16 residues. CDR1 SGDLS and CDR2 YYNGEE come from the germline V gene. CDR3 sequence: CASSPQRAKLDYEQFF. Here the CDR3 DNA reads TGTGCCAGCAGCCCTCAAAGGGCCAAATTAGACTATGAGCAGTTCTTC.